The clone carrying this T cell receptor beta chain was observed at least ten times. Germline loops: CDR1 SQVTM, CDR2 ANQGSEA. This CDR3 has 14 residues. The V segment lost 6 bases and the J segment 3 bases; nucleotides outside the gene matches: 5. TCRdb processed the RT-PCR reads anew with MiXCR; each CDR3 protein has one entry. The data contain more than 550,000 distinct CDR3 sequences, 12% to 15% of them seen just once; the ten biggest clones take up 3% to 4.5%. This receptor was taken from a female donor in good health, serving as a healthy control. Sequences were obtained from memory CD4+ T cells from blood. The gene calls are TRBV29-1 and TRBJ2-1; 10 nucleotides line up with TRBD2. CDR3: CSVTGTSVYNEQFF. The CDR3 bases are TGCAGCGTCACCGGGACTAGCGTCTACAATGAGCAGTTCTTC.